This entry concerns a single TCR beta chain. Its antigen remains unknown. The data were taken from a study of brain T cells in children with intractable seizures. At least one anti-epileptic drug was given before surgery. Germline V CDR1 and CDR2: SEHNR, FQNEAQ (reference sequence). CDR3 length equals 12 residues. V was cut by 4 bases and J by 7 bases, with 8 bases left in between. Produced via immunoSEQ multiplex PCR; TCRdb's table is partial and in-frame only. The sample lists some 20,000 clones, 90% to 95% occurring once. General study points: Patients' HCMV serostatus was unknown; virus specificity rests on CDR3 similarity alone.

The receptor comes from a boy aged 5 to 17 with focal cortical dysplasia and intractable seizures. The V gene is TRBV7-9, the J gene TRBJ1-5; D is undetermined. The sequencing here drew on peripheral blood, taken at surgery. This CDR3 reads CASSSGSQPQHF. CDR3 coding DNA: TGTGCCAGCAGCTCCGGGTCCCAGCCCCAGCATTTT.